Listed here are 31 T cell receptor beta chains from one sample, sequenced in a study of blood T cell repertoires in COVID-19. Sequencing was performed with immunoSEQ multiplex PCR; in TCRdb, only in-frame clones are kept and a portion is missing. The table records approximately 260,000 clones, around 85% of them present only once. Sequenced material: peripheral blood. The source of these receptors is a woman in her forties with active or convalescent COVID-19.

The rearrangement joins TRBV5-4 to TRBJ1-2, with D perhaps TRBD1 (6 bases). Per the germline V gene, CDR1 is SGHNT and CDR2 is YYREEE (reference sequence). The CDR3 is 14 residues long. V was pared by 4 bases and J by 0 bases, with 10 bases between. CDR3 sequence: CASSRDISNYGYTF. The CDR3, as DNA: TGTGCCAGCAGCCGGGACATCTCTAACTATGGCTACACCTTC.

The chain links TRBV5-6 to TRBJ1-6; TRBD1 is a possible D gene (6 bases). V shed 3 bases and J shed 0 bases, with 10 bases lying between them. Germline CDR1 and CDR2: SGHDT and YYEEEE. This CDR3 comprises 16 residues. The CDR3 region has the DNA TGTGCCAGCAGCTATGGGGGGGCCTCCTATAATTCACCCCTCCACTTT. Translated, it gives CASSYGGASYNSPLHF.

The J gene is TRBJ2-3, the V gene TRBV18, with 11 nucleotides matching TRBD1. The germline gives CDR1 KGHSH, CDR2 LQKENI. This CDR3 contains 17 residues. V lost 0 bases to trimming and J lost 5 bases; unmatched junction nucleotides: 7. The DNA of the CDR3 is TGTGCCAGCTCACCACCAACCCCGGACAGGGGGCAAGATACGCAGTATTTT. It encodes CASSPPTPDRGQDTQYF.

V is TRBV30 and J is TRBJ1-2, with D perhaps TRBD1 (5 bases). Germline CDR1 is GTSNPN and CDR2 is SVGIG (reference sequence). The CDR3 has 14 residues. V was shortened by 0 bases and J by 6 bases, with 14 bases between the two germline ends. This CDR3 is CAWSVRPGGDGYTF. DNA for the CDR3: TGTGCCTGGAGTGTACGGCCCGGGGGGGATGGCTACACCTTC.

J is TRBJ1-2 and V is TRBV11-2; 8 positions agree with TRBD1. The V and J ends lost 1 base and 8 bases, in that order; junction bases with no gene match: 0. CDR3 size: 12 residues. Germline CDR1 reads SGHAT; CDR2 reads FQNNGV. CDR3 DNA sequence: TGTGCCAGCAGCTTAGGACAGGGGGGCTACACCTTC. It specifies CASSLGQGGYTF.

The chain carries TRBV6-5 and TRBJ2-1; D gene uncertain. The germline gives CDR1 MNHEY, CDR2 SVGAGI. CDR3 length equals 14 residues. V was trimmed by 6 bases and J by 2 bases, leaving 11 bases between them. The CDR3 sequence is CASRTGATYNEQFF. In nucleotides, the CDR3 is TGTGCCAGCAGGACCGGAGCTACCTACAATGAGCAGTTCTTC.

The V and J genes are TRBV19 and TRBJ2-1; 9 nucleotides line up with TRBD2. CDR1 and CDR2 (germline): LNHDA, SQIVND (reference sequence). J was trimmed by 0 bases and V by 7 bases; bases with no gene match: 10. The CDR3 runs 17 residues. CDR3 in amino acids: CASTGGGVPSSYNEQFF. DNA of the CDR3: TGTGCCAGTACCGGCGGGGGGGTGCCGAGCTCCTACAATGAGCAGTTCTTC.

This chain joins TRBV6-1 and TRBJ1-4, with a weak D call TRBD1 (5 bases). CDR1 is MNHNS, CDR2 SASEGT, per germline. Between the trimmed V and J ends, which lost 1 base and 5 bases, there was a span of 8 bases. The CDR3 is 14 residues long. CDR3 DNA sequence: TGTGCCAGCAGTGAAGTAGGGGTGAATGAAAAACTGTTTTTT. Translation: CASSEVGVNEKLFF.

The chain is built from TRBV6-4 and TRBJ2-1, with TRBD1 identical over 11 bases. V trimming: 5 bases; J trimming: 3 bases; junction bases outside the gene matches: 15. Looked up from germline, CDR1 is MRHNA and CDR2 is SNTAGT. The CDR3 has 19 amino acids. CDR3 DNA sequence: TGTGCCAGCAGTCCTCTGAATGCCCGGGGGACAGGGGGCTACAATGAGCAGTTCTTC. Its translation: CASSPLNARGTGGYNEQFF.

V is TRBV5-1 and J is TRBJ1-1, with D tentatively TRBD1 (5 bases). The CDR3 consists of 16 residues. Germline V gives CDR1 SGHRS, CDR2 YFSETQ. V was shortened by 0 bases and J by 5 bases, with 17 bases between the two germline ends. The CDR3 here is CASSLAVTGEVTEAFF. CDR3 DNA sequence: TGCGCCAGCAGCTTGGCCGTGACGGGGGAGGTGACTGAAGCTTTCTTT. Supplemented by reference TRBV5-1 and TRBJ1-1, the full variable domain reads KAGVTQTPRYLIKTRGQQVTLSCSPISGHRSVSWYQQTPGQGLQFLFEYFSETQRNKGNFPGRFSGRQFSNSRSEMNVSTLELGDSALYLCASSLAVTGEVTEAFFGQGTRLTVV.

The gene calls are TRBV7-2 and TRBJ2-3; TRBD2 matches 10 bases. This CDR3 is 14 amino acids long. Germline assignment: CDR1 SGHTA and CDR2 FQGNSA. The trim removed 5 bases at V and 5 bases at J, leaving 4 bases unmatched. The CDR3 bases are TGTGCCAGCAGCGCTAGCGGGGGAGGAGATACGCAGTATTTT. It codes for CASSASGGGDTQYF.

The chain recombines TRBV6-2 or TRBV6-3 with TRBJ2-1; 11 positions agree with TRBD2. Germline CDR1 and CDR2: MNHEY and SVGEGT. The CDR3 spans 18 residues. V lost 6 bases and J lost 6; bases outside the gene matches: 16. The CDR3 loop reads CASSRPSVIAGGPNEQFF. DNA of the CDR3: TGTGCCAGCAGCAGACCAAGCGTAATAGCGGGGGGGCCCAATGAGCAGTTCTTC.

This chain links TRBV10-3 with TRBJ1-3; D is perhaps TRBD1 (5 bases). The germline V gene encodes CDR1 ENHRY and CDR2 SYGVKD. Trimming removed 10 bases at V and 2 bases at J, with 9 bases between. CDR3 size: 12 residues. CDR3 DNA: TGTGCCACCTCGGACACTGGAAACACCATATATTTT. Protein: CATSDTGNTIYF.

The V gene is TRBV6-5, the J gene TRBJ1-6; D call uncertain. Between the trimmed V and J ends, which lost 7 bases and 8 bases, there was a span of 15 bases. From germline, CDR1 is MNHEY and CDR2 SVGAGI. The CDR3 length is 14 residues. The CDR3 sequence: CASTRENVYSPLHF. CDR3 bases: TGTGCCAGCACGAGAGAGAATGTTTATTCACCCCTCCACTTT.

The chain couples TRBV7-2 to TRBJ1-6; possibly TRBD1 for D (5 bases). Trimming left V 5 bases short and J 9 bases short, with 20 bases between. Germline V gene sequence: CDR1 SGHTA, CDR2 FQGNSA. This CDR3 has 16 residues. This CDR3 reads CASSPTLAGWGSPLHF. For the CDR3, the DNA is TGTGCCAGCAGCCCAACCCTCGCAGGGTGGGGTTCACCCCTCCACTTT.

This clone counts as medium-sized. The J gene is TRBJ2-7, the V gene TRBV9; maybe TRBD1 (5 bases). Trimming shortened V by 0 bases and J by 6 bases, and 7 bases separated the two germline ends. CDR3 length equals 12 residues. Per the germline V gene, CDR1 is SGDLS and CDR2 is YYNGEE. The CDR3 loop is CASSVDRGEQYF. CDR3 coding DNA: TGTGCCAGCAGCGTAGATAGGGGCGAGCAGTACTTC.

The sample holds a few counts of this clone. The J gene is TRBJ1-1, the V gene TRBV27; no firm D call. The CDR3 runs to 12 residues. The germline CDR1 and CDR2 sequences are MNHEY and SMNVEV (reference sequence). Trimming removed 6 bases from V and 10 bases from J, with 15 bases in between. The CDR3 DNA reads TGTGCCAGCAGGAGTTCAGGAGGCGCAGCTTTCTTT. Encoded protein: CASRSSGGAAFF.

V and J are TRBV5-4 and TRBJ2-5, with unresolved D. In germline, CDR1 is SGHNT, CDR2 YYREEE (reference sequence). The germline V and J ends were trimmed by 0 bases and 5 bases, with 11 bases remaining between them. There are 14 residues in the CDR3. CDR3 bases: TGTGCCAGCAGCTTGGAGCGCCTCGAGGAGACCCAGTACTTC. Translated: CASSLERLEETQYF.

This clone showed up just once. This chain's CDR3 is CASSFGGQNIQPQHF. CDR3 bases: TGTGCCAGCAGCTTTGGGGGACAGAACATTCAGCCCCAGCATTTT. The chain combines TRBV5-4 with TRBJ1-5, with 7 bases aligning to TRBD1. The V segment lost 2 bases and the J segment 6 bases; nucleotides outside the gene matches: 8. The CDR3 has 15 residues. Germline CDR1 SGHNT, CDR2 YYREEE (reference sequence).

This clone appeared a single time. This rearrangement joins TRBV12-5 to TRBJ2-2; a possible D gene is TRBD2 (5 bases). The germline V gene has CDR1 LGHNT and CDR2 FRNRAP. This CDR3 is built from 16 residues. Deletions cut 6 bases from V and 0 bases from J, with 14 bases between. CDR3 bases: TGTGCTAGTGGCAAAAGCTCCGGGACGAACACCGGGGAGCTGTTTTTT. It yields the protein CASGKSSGTNTGELFF.

The chain combines TRBV3-1 (or the pseudogene TRBV3-2) with TRBJ1-3; D possibly corresponds to TRBD1 (6 bases). The CDR3 covers 14 residues. Deletions cut 7 bases from V and 0 bases from J, with 10 bases between. CDR1 and CDR2 (germline): LGHDT, YNNKEL (reference sequence). CDR3 nucleotide sequence: TGTGCCAGCAAGGCAGGGGTCTCTGGAAACACCATATATTTT. It codes for CASKAGVSGNTIYF.

The chain employs TRBV27 and TRBJ2-5; 11 nucleotides match TRBD2. V lost 5 bases and J lost 4; bases outside the gene matches: 9. Germline lookup yields CDR1 MNHEY and CDR2 SMNVEV (reference sequence). The CDR3 loop spans 16 amino acids. CDR3 loop: CASSRARLAGTETQYF. For the CDR3, the DNA is TGTGCCAGCAGTCGGGCCCGACTAGCGGGGACAGAGACCCAGTACTTC.

Only a few counts were recorded for this clone. The J gene is TRBJ2-2, the V gene TRBV19; D uncertain. Trimming removed 2 bases at V and 2 bases at J, with 9 bases between. Germline-derived CDR1 and CDR2 are LNHDA and SQIVND (reference sequence). The CDR3 loop spans 15 amino acids. CDR3 residues: CASSISRRNTGELFF. The CDR3 DNA sequence: TGTGCCAGTAGTATATCTAGGCGAAACACCGGGGAGCTGTTTTTT.

The genes are TRBV6-5 and TRBJ1-6; no reliable D call. The CDR3 is 12 residues long. The V end was cut by 4 bases, the J end by 6 bases, with 4 bases between. Germline values: CDR1 MNHEY, CDR2 SVGAGI. The CDR3 protein is CASSFSNSPLHF. As DNA, the CDR3 is TGTGCCAGCAGTTTCAGTAATTCACCCCTCCACTTT.

J is TRBJ1-2 and V is TRBV19; 9 bases are shared with TRBD1. The germline V gene has CDR1 LNHDA and CDR2 SQIVND (reference sequence). V trimming: 1 base; J trimming: 3 bases; junction bases outside the gene matches: 3. This CDR3 spans 15 amino acids. In DNA form, the CDR3 reads TGTGCCAGTAGTATAGGACAGGGGGACGACTATGGCTACACCTTC. This codes for CASSIGQGDDYGYTF. Filled out from reference TRBV19 and TRBJ1-2, the complete variable domain reads DGGITQSPKYLFRKEGQNVTLSCEQNLNHDAMYWYRQDPGQGLRLIYYSQIVNDFQKGDIAEGYSVSREKKESFPLTVTSAQKNPTAFYLCASSIGQGDDYGYTFGSGTRLTVV.

The chain uses TRBV27 and TRBJ2-6; 8 bases map to TRBD1. Trimming at V came to 3 bases and at J to 0 bases, leaving 4 bases not matched to a gene. This CDR3 contains 17 residues. Germline values: CDR1 MNHEY, CDR2 SMNVEV (reference sequence). The DNA for the CDR3 is TGTGCCAGCAGTTTGTGGGGACAGGACTCTGGGGCCAACGTCCTGACTTTC. This sequence encodes CASSLWGQDSGANVLTF.

The V gene is TRBV2, the J gene TRBJ1-2, with 8 bases identical to TRBD1. Germline trimming cut 5 bases from V and 8 bases from J; bases unmatched to any gene: 7. The CDR3 totals 13 residues. Germline V CDR1 and CDR2: SNHLY, FYNNEI. The chain's CDR3 is CASSIQGAGGYTF. The CDR3 DNA reads TGTGCCAGCAGTATTCAGGGGGCGGGCGGCTACACCTTC. The whole variable domain, remainder taken from reference TRBV2 and TRBJ1-2, is EPEVTQTPSHQVTQMGQEVILRCVPISNHLYFYWYRQILGQKVEFLVSFYNNEISEKSEIFDDQFSVERPDGSNFTLKIRSTKLEDSAMYFCASSIQGAGGYTFGSGTRLTVV.

This chain connects TRBV3-1 (or the pseudogene TRBV3-2) to TRBJ2-1; 7 bases match TRBD1. Germline CDR1 LGHDT, CDR2 YNNKEL (reference sequence). Losses at the gene ends were 1 base for V and 9 bases for J; bases not matched to a gene: 15. The CDR3 sequence is 17 residues long. Here the CDR3 reads CASSQVTGVRQVSEQFF. CDR3 sequence (DNA): TGTGCCAGCAGCCAAGTTACAGGGGTTCGGCAGGTCAGTGAGCAGTTCTTC.

The chain couples TRBV11-2 to TRBJ1-6; unclear D gene. Germline V CDR1 and CDR2: SGHAT, FQNNGV. The CDR3 spans 13 residues. Trimming took 4 bases from V and 10 from J, leaving 11 bases between them. The CDR3 region has the DNA TGTGCCAGCAGCTCCTCGGTCGGGTCACCCCTCCACTTT. Translating it yields CASSSSVGSPLHF. The full variable domain, with the rest looked up from reference TRBV11-2 and TRBJ1-6, is EAGVAQSPRYKIIEKRQSVAFWCNPISGHATLYWYQQILGQGPKLLIQFQNNGVVDDSQLPKDRFSAERLKGVDSTLKIQPAKLEDSAVYLCASSSSVGSPLHFGNGTRLTVT.

In DNA form, the CDR3 reads TGTGCCAGCAGCCCGCTTGGGGGACAGGGTGAACATGAGCAGTTCTTC. Translated: CASSPLGGQGEHEQFF. The genes are TRBV13 and TRBJ2-1; 9 positions agree with TRBD1. CDR1 is PRHDT, CDR2 FYEKMQ, per germline (reference sequence). The CDR3 is 16 amino acids. After removal of 5 bases from V and 8 bases from J, the junction contained 13 bases not matched to a gene.

This clone turned up a few times. The CDR3 spells CASSPSREAFF. The DNA of the CDR3 is TGTGCCAGCAGCCCGAGCCGGGAAGCTTTCTTT. This chain connects TRBV7-2 to TRBJ1-1, with D unresolved. CDR1 and CDR2 (germline): SGHTA, FQGNSA. The CDR3 has 11 amino acids. Trimming left V 5 bases short and J 8 bases short, with 9 bases between.